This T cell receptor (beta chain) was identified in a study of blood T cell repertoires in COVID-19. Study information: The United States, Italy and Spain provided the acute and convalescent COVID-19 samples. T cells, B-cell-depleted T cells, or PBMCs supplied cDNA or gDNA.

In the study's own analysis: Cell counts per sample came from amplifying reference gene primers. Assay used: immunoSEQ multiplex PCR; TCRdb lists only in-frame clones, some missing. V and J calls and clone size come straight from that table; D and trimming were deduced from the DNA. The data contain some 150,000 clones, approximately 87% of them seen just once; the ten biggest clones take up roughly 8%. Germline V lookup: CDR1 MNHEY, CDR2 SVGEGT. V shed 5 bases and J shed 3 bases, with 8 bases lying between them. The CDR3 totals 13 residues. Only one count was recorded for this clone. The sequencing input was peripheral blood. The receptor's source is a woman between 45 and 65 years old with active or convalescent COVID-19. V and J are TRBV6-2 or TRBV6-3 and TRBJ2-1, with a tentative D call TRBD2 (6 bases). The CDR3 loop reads CASSQGLYNEQFF. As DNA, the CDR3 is TGTGCCAGCAGTCAGGGACTCTACAATGAGCAGTTCTTC.